What follows are 10 T cell receptor beta chains derived from one specimen sequenced in a study of cytomegalovirus exposure and HLA in healthy donors. 13 Jbeta primers and 60 Vbeta primers were used for the PCR. TCRdb keeps only in-frame clones here, not all; method: immunoSEQ multiplex PCR. The table includes about 210,000 clones, around 80% detected once. Sequencing was carried out using PBMCs. The receptor set was obtained from a boy between 10 and 17 years old in good health and CMV-seronegative.

The chain couples TRBV6-5 to TRBJ1-1; D unclear. V was clipped by 7 bases and J by 1 base, with 13 bases between them. Germline V gives CDR1 MNHEY, CDR2 SVGAGI. The CDR3 extends over 14 amino acids. In DNA form, the CDR3 reads TGTGCCAGCACCCATCGGGGAGGGAACACTGAAGCTTTCTTT. It yields the protein CASTHRGGNTEAFF.

This chain connects TRBV7-9 to TRBJ1-1; 7 positions agree with TRBD1. In germline, CDR1 is SEHNR, CDR2 FQNEAQ (reference sequence). This CDR3 spans 13 amino acids. The V and J ends lost 6 bases and 1 base, in that order; junction bases with no gene match: 2. The CDR3 here is CASRTGTNTEAFF. The CDR3 region has the DNA TGTGCCAGCAGGACAGGGACGAACACTGAAGCTTTCTTT.

In its sample, this clone was seen a few times. The chain carries TRBV7-2 and TRBJ2-3, with 7 bases aligning to TRBD1. The CDR3 runs 15 residues. J lost 4 bases, V lost 5 bases, and 9 bases had no gene match. The germline V gene encodes CDR1 SGHTA and CDR2 FQGNSA. CDR3 bases: TGTGCCAGCAGCGCCTCGAGGGGGCGGTCAGATACGCAGTATTTT. Amino acids: CASSASRGRSDTQYF.

This chain joins TRBV5-1 and TRBJ1-1; 7 positions agree with TRBD1. Germline V gene data show CDR1 as SGHRS and CDR2 as YFSETQ. This CDR3 is built from 17 residues. V lost 3 bases, J lost 3 bases, and 14 bases stayed unmatched. The CDR3 is CASSYGTALMGYTEAFF. CDR3 in DNA: TGCGCCAGCAGCTATGGGACAGCGCTTATGGGGTACACTGAAGCTTTCTTT.

This chain connects TRBV6-1 to TRBJ1-1; possibly TRBD1 for D (5 bases). The CDR3 totals 14 residues. Germline CDR1 is MNHNS and CDR2 is SASEGT. V was shortened by 8 bases and J by 7 bases, with 20 bases between the two germline ends. CDR3 loop: CASLPGGAHREAFF. In DNA, the CDR3 is TGTGCCAGCCTCCCGGGGGGTGCCCACCGTGAAGCTTTCTTT.

The rearrangement uses TRBV5-1 and TRBJ2-3, with D unclear. The V and J ends lost 0 bases and 1 base respectively, with 9 bases between them. This CDR3 has 15 amino acids. Germline V gene data show CDR1 as SGHRS and CDR2 as YFSETQ. CDR3 DNA: TGCGCCAGCAGCTTGGGTACCCGGGGCACAGATACGCAGTATTTT. Residues: CASSLGTRGTDTQYF.

The chain combines TRBV10-2 with TRBJ1-6; D may be TRBD1 (5 bases). V shed 4 bases and J shed 8 bases, with 12 bases lying between them. CDR3 length equals 14 residues. CDR1 and CDR2 from the germline V gene are WSHSY and SAAADI. The CDR3, as DNA: TGCGCCAGCAGTGTCGAAACCAGGGATTCACCCCTCCACTTT. It is translated as CASSVETRDSPLHF.

This clone appeared once. The genes are TRBV10-3 and TRBJ1-2; no reliable D call. The CDR3 runs 11 residues. V was cut by 6 bases and J by 0 bases, with 2 bases left in between. Germline V gene lookup returns CDR1 ENHRY and CDR2 SYGVKD. The CDR3 DNA reads as TGTGCCATCAGCACTAACTATGGCTACACCTTC. The encoded protein is CAISTNYGYTF.

The gene calls are TRBV9 and TRBJ2-2; TRBD1 matches at 9 bases. The CDR3 contains 18 residues. Trimming removed 1 base from V and 5 bases from J; junction bases left unmatched: 12. Germline-derived CDR1 and CDR2 are SGDLS and YYNGEE. CDR3 coding DNA: TGTGCCAGCAGCGTATCCCTAGGCCGACAGGGGGGTACCGGGGAGCTGTTTTTT. Amino acid sequence: CASSVSLGRQGGTGELFF.

This clone has a single count. The CDR3 DNA reads as TGTGCCAGCAGCTTAGGGCTAGCGCAGAACGAGCAGTACTTC. Protein product: CASSLGLAQNEQYF. The chain combines TRBV7-9 with TRBJ2-7; possible D gene TRBD2, 6 bases. Trimming left V 1 base short and J 5 bases short, with 12 bases between. The CDR3 is 14 amino acids. Germline assignment: CDR1 SEHNR and CDR2 FQNEAQ (reference sequence).